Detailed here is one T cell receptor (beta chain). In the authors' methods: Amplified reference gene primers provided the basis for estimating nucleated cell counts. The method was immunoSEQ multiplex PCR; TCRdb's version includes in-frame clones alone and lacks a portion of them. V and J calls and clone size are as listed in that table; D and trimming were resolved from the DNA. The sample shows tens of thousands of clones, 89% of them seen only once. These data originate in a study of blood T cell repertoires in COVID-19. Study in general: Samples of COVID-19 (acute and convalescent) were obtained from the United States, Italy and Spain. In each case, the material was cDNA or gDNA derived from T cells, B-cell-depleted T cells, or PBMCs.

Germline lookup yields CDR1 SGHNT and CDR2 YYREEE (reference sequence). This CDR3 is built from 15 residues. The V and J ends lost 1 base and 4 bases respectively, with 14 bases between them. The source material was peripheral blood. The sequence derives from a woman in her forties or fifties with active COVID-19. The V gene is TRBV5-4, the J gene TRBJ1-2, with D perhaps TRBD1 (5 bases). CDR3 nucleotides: TGTGCCAGCAGCTTGTGGACATCCCGGTCCTATGGCTACACCTTC. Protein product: CASSLWTSRSYGYTF. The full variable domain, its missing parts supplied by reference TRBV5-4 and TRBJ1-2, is ETGVTQSPTHLIKTRGQQVTLRCSSQSGHNTVSWYQQALGQGPQFIFQYYREEENGRGNFPPRFSGLQFPNYSSELNVNALELDDSALYLCASSLWTSRSYGYTFGSGTRLTVV.